This TCR beta chain comes out of a study of vaccination effects on CD4 cells after COVID-19. Study conclusions and caveats: By a late point after vaccination, infection- and vaccine-induced clones had shrunk markedly through clonal contraction. Early timepoints after infection were absent, and convalescent patients were few in the study.

The CDR3 is 13 residues long. CDR1 is SGHDT, CDR2 YYEEEE, per germline. V was cut by 0 bases and J by 5 bases, with 8 bases left in between. Here immunoSEQ multiplex PCR was the method, and the copy in TCRdb shows in-frame clones only, minus some. Of about 45,000 clones listed, roughly 65% are singletons. On this clone: Its specificity is unknown.

Antigen-specific CD4+ T cells expanded by the ViraFEST assay with viral peptide pools were then sequenced. After roughly 11 days in culture, the CD4+ T cells were isolated. PCR showed that the person got SARS-CoV-2 infection at some point between March and December 2020. PBMC were cultured at roughly 2 million per well with about 10 IU/ml IL-2 and around 10 ug/ml peptides. Cultures had half their medium replaced with IL-2 medium on days 3 and 7. V and J are TRBV5-6 and TRBJ2-5; D remains unclear. The TCR originated in a human donor who had a prior SARS-CoV-2 infection. The material sequenced was CD4+ T cells from PBMCs cultured with a peptide pool, taken before COVID-19 vaccination. The chain's CDR3 is CASSLVGYETQYF. CDR3 nucleotide sequence: TGTGCCAGCAGCTTGGTAGGGTATGAGACCCAGTACTTC. Full variable domain (remainder filled in from reference TRBV5-6 and TRBJ2-5): DAGVTQSPTHLIKTRGQQVTLRCSPKSGHDTVSWYQQALGQGPQFIFQYYEEEERQRGNFPDRFSGHQFPNYSSELNVNALLLGDSALYLCASSLVGYETQYFGPGTRLLVL.